The sequence of this T cell receptor beta chain was determined in a study of cytomegalovirus exposure and HLA in healthy donors. Trimming at V came to 4 bases and at J to 7 bases, leaving 7 bases not matched to a gene. CDR3 length equals 15 residues. Germline V CDR1 and CDR2: SGHVS, FQNEAQ. This PCR relied on a set of 60 Vbeta primers and 13 Jbeta primers. Sequenced by immunoSEQ multiplex PCR; TCRdb stores in-frame clones only, minus some. The repertoire includes 80,000 to 100,000 clones, roughly 76% of them detected once, and over 0.95% sits in the top ten. This clone has a single count. This TCR came from a female donor in good health and CMV-seronegative. This chain links TRBV7-8 with TRBJ2-1, with 10 nucleotides matching TRBD1. The sample comprised PBMCs. The CDR3 loop is CASSYDRGLWNEQFF. The CDR3 DNA sequence: TGTGCCAGCAGCTACGACAGGGGGCTGTGGAATGAGCAGTTCTTC.